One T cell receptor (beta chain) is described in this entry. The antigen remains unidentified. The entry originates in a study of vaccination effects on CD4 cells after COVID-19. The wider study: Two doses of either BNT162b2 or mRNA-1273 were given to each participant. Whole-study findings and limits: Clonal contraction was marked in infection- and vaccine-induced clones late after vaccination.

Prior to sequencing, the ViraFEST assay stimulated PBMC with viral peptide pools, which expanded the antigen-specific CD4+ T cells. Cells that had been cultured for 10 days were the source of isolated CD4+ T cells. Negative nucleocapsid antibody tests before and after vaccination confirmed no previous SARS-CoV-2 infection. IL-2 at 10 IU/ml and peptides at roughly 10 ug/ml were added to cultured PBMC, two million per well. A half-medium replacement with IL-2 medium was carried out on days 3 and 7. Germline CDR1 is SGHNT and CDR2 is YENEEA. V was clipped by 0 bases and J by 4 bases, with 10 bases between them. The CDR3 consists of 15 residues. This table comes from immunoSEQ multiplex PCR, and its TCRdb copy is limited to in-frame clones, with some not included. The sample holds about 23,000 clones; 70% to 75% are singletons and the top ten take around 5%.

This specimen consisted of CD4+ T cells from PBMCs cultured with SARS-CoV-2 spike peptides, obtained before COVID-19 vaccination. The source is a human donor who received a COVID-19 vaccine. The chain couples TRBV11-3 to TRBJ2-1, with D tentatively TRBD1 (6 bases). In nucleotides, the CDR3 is TGTGCCAGCAGCTTAGACGGGACAACTTACAATGAGCAGTTCTTC. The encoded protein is CASSLDGTTYNEQFF.